A single sample is the source of the 26 T cell receptor beta chains below, sequenced in a study of cytomegalovirus exposure and HLA in healthy donors. The PCR employed 60 Vbeta primers together with 13 Jbeta primers. The repertoire was sequenced with immunoSEQ multiplex PCR; TCRdb's copy has only in-frame clones and lacks some. The profile shows 150,000 to 200,000 clones, 60% to 80% of them singletons. The sequencing sample was made of PBMCs. The receptors derive from a middle-aged woman in good health and CMV-seropositive.

The chain carries TRBV19 and TRBJ1-1, with TRBD1 matching 7 bases. The CDR3 sequence is 17 residues long. J gave up 1 base and V 6 bases, and 14 bases lay outside the gene matches. Germline V gene data show CDR1 as LNHDA and CDR2 as SQIVND (reference sequence). CDR3: CASRDRYTGTANTEAFF. In nucleotides, the CDR3 is TGTGCCAGTAGGGATAGATATACCGGGACAGCGAACACTGAAGCTTTCTTT.

The V and J genes are TRBV19 and TRBJ2-2, with TRBD2 matching over 7 bases. V lost 5 bases, J lost 6 bases, and 15 bases stayed unmatched. The germline V gene has CDR1 LNHDA and CDR2 SQIVND (reference sequence). The CDR3 totals 17 residues. The CDR3 is CASSAPLWTRNAGELFF. CDR3 coding DNA: TGTGCCAGTAGTGCACCCCTCTGGACTAGAAACGCCGGGGAGCTGTTTTTT. Full variable domain (remainder filled in from reference TRBV19 and TRBJ2-2): DGGITQSPKYLFRKEGQNVTLSCEQNLNHDAMYWYRQDPGQGLRLIYYSQIVNDFQKGDIAEGYSVSREKKESFPLTVTSAQKNPTAFYLCASSAPLWTRNAGELFFGEGSRLTVL.

The chain combines TRBV18 with TRBJ1-2; tentatively, D is TRBD1 (6 bases). The CDR3 runs to 15 residues. V shed 3 bases and J shed 0 bases, with 11 bases lying between them. Germline CDR1 and CDR2: KGHSH and LQKENI. The CDR3 DNA sequence: TGTGCCAGCTCACCCCGGGACACCCCTAACTATGGCTACACCTTC. Translating gives CASSPRDTPNYGYTF.

This chain links TRBV28 with TRBJ2-3; 7 bases fit TRBD2. Germline CDR1 is MDHEN and CDR2 is SYDVKM. The CDR3 loop spans 16 amino acids. The V gene end was trimmed by 5 bases and the J gene end by 2 bases; junction bases not matched to a gene: 10. As DNA, the CDR3 is TGTGCCAGCAGTGGCCGGGACTACAGATACACAGATACGCAGTATTTT. This encodes CASSGRDYRYTDTQYF.

The rearrangement links TRBV27 to TRBJ1-2; 10 bases map to TRBD1. The germline V gene has CDR1 MNHEY and CDR2 SMNVEV (reference sequence). This CDR3 has 15 residues. J lost 3 bases, V lost 5 bases, and 6 bases had no gene match. DNA for the CDR3: TGTGCCAGCAGTCCGCGACAGGGGGCTGACTATGGCTACACCTTC. Translated: CASSPRQGADYGYTF.

The chain couples TRBV5-1 to TRBJ1-2; D gene uncertain. The V end lost 5 bases, the J end lost 6 bases, and 14 bases lay between the germline ends. Looked up from germline, CDR1 is SGHRS and CDR2 is YFSETQ. The CDR3 sequence is 13 residues long. The CDR3 nucleotides are TGCGCCAGCAGTTTGAACAAACAGAATGGCTACACCTTC. It yields the protein CASSLNKQNGYTF.

The rearrangement joins TRBV5-1 to TRBJ2-5, with unresolved D. Trimming took 1 base from V and 5 from J, leaving 12 bases between them. Germline values: CDR1 SGHRS, CDR2 YFSETQ. The CDR3 is 14 amino acids. CDR3 residues: CASSLISPYETQYF. The CDR3 region has the DNA TGCGCCAGCAGCTTGATCTCCCCCTATGAGACCCAGTACTTC.

A few counts support this clone. This chain links TRBV9 with TRBJ2-2; tentative D call: TRBD1 (5 bases). This CDR3 spans 16 amino acids. Deletions cut 4 bases from V and 1 base from J, with 14 bases between. Germline V gene data show CDR1 as SGDLS and CDR2 as YYNGEE. The CDR3 sequence is CASSPRSRVNTGELFF. The CDR3 DNA follows: TGTGCCAGCAGCCCCCGGAGCAGGGTGAACACCGGGGAGCTGTTTTTT.

This clone was observed once. The V and J genes are TRBV5-5 and TRBJ1-1; 7 positions match TRBD1. In germline, CDR1 is SGHKS, CDR2 YYEKEE (reference sequence). Losses at the gene ends were 2 bases for V and 8 bases for J; bases not matched to a gene: 3. This CDR3 comprises 12 residues. In DNA, the CDR3 is TGTGCCAGCAGCTTCTACAGGGGAGAAGCTTTCTTT. Its translation: CASSFYRGEAFF.

The V gene is TRBV2, the J gene TRBJ2-3, with 10 bases identical to TRBD1. V was clipped by 3 bases and J by 4 bases; unmatched bases: 1. Looked up from germline, CDR1 is SNHLY and CDR2 is FYNNEI. CDR3 length: 14 residues. The CDR3 nucleotides read TGTGCCAGCAGTGAGGACAGGGGGGCAGATACGCAGTATTTT. Its translation is CASSEDRGADTQYF.

V is TRBV10-1 and J is TRBJ2-7; D may be TRBD1 (5 bases). Germline V gene lookup returns CDR1 WNHNN and CDR2 SYGVQD (reference sequence). The germline V and J ends were trimmed by 8 bases and 2 bases, with 13 bases remaining between them. The CDR3 has 13 amino acids. The CDR3 coding sequence is TGCGCCAGCTCCCAAGGGGCAGCCTACGAGCAGTACTTC. Its protein product is CASSQGAAYEQYF.

J is TRBJ2-7 and V is TRBV6-1; D is unresolved. This CDR3 is built from 14 residues. The V gene lost 3 bases and the J gene lost 1 base, with 10 bases spanning the gap. Germline-derived CDR1 and CDR2 are MNHNS and SASEGT. CDR3 coding DNA: TGTGCCAGCAGTGACGGCAGGTGGTCCTACGAGCAGTACTTC. Its protein is CASSDGRWSYEQYF.

This clone was detected only a few times. Other nucleotide sequences in the sample specify the same CDR3. The V gene is TRBV28, the J gene TRBJ2-7; D is unclear. Germline assignment: CDR1 MDHEN and CDR2 SYDVKM. V was pared by 3 bases and J by 3 bases, with 3 bases between. CDR3 size: 11 residues. The CDR3 DNA is TGTGCCAGCAGTTTCAACTACGAGCAGTACTTC. Translating gives CASSFNYEQYF.

The chain has TRBV19 and TRBJ2-7, with D possibly matching TRBD1 (6 bases). The ends were cut back, 5 bases at V and 0 bases at J, with 17 bases in the middle. The germline gives CDR1 LNHDA, CDR2 SQIVND (reference sequence). CDR3 size: 16 residues. Written as DNA, the CDR3 is TGTGCCAGTAGTGAGGCAGGGGTGGCCAACTCCTACGAGCAGTACTTC. Translated, it gives CASSEAGVANSYEQYF.

This clone appeared once. The rearrangement links TRBV27 to TRBJ1-5; 10 positions agree with TRBD1. This CDR3 has 13 amino acids. The germline gives CDR1 MNHEY, CDR2 SMNVEV (reference sequence). The V segment lost 8 bases and the J segment 4 bases; nucleotides outside the gene matches: 2. CDR3 protein: CASADRGNQPQHF. The CDR3 coding sequence is TGTGCCAGCGCGGACAGGGGGAATCAGCCCCAGCATTTT.

The chain has TRBV2 and TRBJ2-1, with a tentative D call TRBD1 (5 bases). This CDR3 region has 12 residues. The germline V and J ends were trimmed by 6 bases and 8 bases, with 11 bases remaining between them. Germline V CDR1 and CDR2: SNHLY, FYNNEI. CDR3 in amino acids: CASRADSDEQFF. The DNA for the CDR3 is TGTGCCAGCAGGGCCGACAGTGATGAGCAGTTCTTC. Looking up the rest from reference TRBV2 and TRBJ2-1 gives the full variable domain: EPEVTQTPSHQVTQMGQEVILRCVPISNHLYFYWYRQILGQKVEFLVSFYNNEISEKSEIFDDQFSVERPDGSNFTLKIRSTKLEDSAMYFCASRADSDEQFFGPGTRLTVL.

V gene TRBV19 combines with J gene TRBJ2-3; TRBD1 aligns across 9 bases. The CDR3 runs 14 residues. CDR1 LNHDA and CDR2 SQIVND come from the germline V gene (reference sequence). J was trimmed by 4 bases and V by 4 bases; bases with no gene match: 3. The CDR3 DNA follows: TGTGCCAGTAGTAGACAGGGGGGCGCAGATACGCAGTATTTT. The encoded protein is CASSRQGGADTQYF.

This rearrangement joins TRBV6-6 to TRBJ2-1; D is unclear. From germline, CDR1 is MNHNY and CDR2 SVGAGI (reference sequence). V was cut by 6 bases and J by 9 bases, with 9 bases left in between. This CDR3 is built from 11 residues. The CDR3 DNA reads as TGTGCCAGCAGACATGGCGGTGAGCAGTTCTTC. The encoded protein is CASRHGGEQFF.

This clone was detected once. The rearrangement joins TRBV18 to TRBJ1-2; unclear D gene. Looked up from germline, CDR1 is KGHSH and CDR2 is LQKENI. This CDR3 is built from 13 residues. Deletions cut 2 bases from V and 8 bases from J, with 12 bases between. DNA for the CDR3: TGTGCCAGCTCACCAAGGCAGGAGGTCGGCTACACCTTC. Encoded protein: CASSPRQEVGYTF.

The rearrangement links TRBV5-1 to TRBJ2-6; 8 nucleotides line up with TRBD2. Per the germline V gene, CDR1 is SGHRS and CDR2 is YFSETQ. The CDR3 spans 17 residues. V lost 4 bases to trimming and J lost 0 bases; unmatched junction nucleotides: 6. CDR3: CASSPRTSFSGANVLTF. CDR3 coding DNA: TGCGCCAGCAGCCCACGGACTAGCTTCTCTGGGGCCAACGTCCTGACTTTC.

The rearrangement links TRBV6-5 to TRBJ2-7; 9 bases line up with TRBD2. The CDR3 covers 15 residues. CDR1 is MNHEY and CDR2 is SVGAGI in the germline V gene. V lost 6 bases, J lost 2 bases, and 8 bases stayed unmatched. In DNA, the CDR3 is TGTGCCAGCAGGGCTAATAGCGGGAGTCCCTACGAGCAGTACTTC. Amino acids: CASRANSGSPYEQYF.

In the case of this clone: This CDR3 is also generated by other DNA sequences in the sample. The chain employs TRBV7-2 and TRBJ2-1, with 9 bases fitting TRBD2. The V gene end was trimmed by 1 base and the J gene end by 5 bases; junction bases not matched to a gene: 0. This CDR3 region has 14 residues. Looked up from germline, CDR1 is SGHTA and CDR2 is FQGNSA. The CDR3 sequence: CASSLGLADNEQFF. The CDR3 DNA sequence: TGTGCCAGCAGCTTAGGACTAGCGGACAATGAGCAGTTCTTC.

V and J are TRBV28 and TRBJ2-5; 11 bases are a match to TRBD2. V trimming: 6 bases; J trimming: 2 bases; junction bases outside the gene matches: 5. Germline CDR1 is MDHEN and CDR2 is SYDVKM. This CDR3 is built from 15 residues. The CDR3 reads CASRRLAGYQETQYF. For the CDR3, the DNA is TGTGCCAGCAGACGACTAGCGGGATATCAAGAGACCCAGTACTTC.

The V gene is TRBV29-1, the J gene TRBJ2-2; no clear D. Germline V lookup: CDR1 SQVTM, CDR2 ANQGSEA. The CDR3 runs to 11 residues. V gave up 3 bases and J gave up 4 bases, with 3 bases separating them. The DNA of the CDR3 is TGCAGCGTTGAGCGCACCGGGGAGCTGTTTTTT. Its translation is CSVERTGELFF.

V is TRBV19 and J is TRBJ2-2, with D perhaps TRBD2 (7 bases). CDR1 LNHDA and CDR2 SQIVND come from the germline V gene (reference sequence). V was cut by 3 bases and J by 2 bases, with 16 bases left in between. This CDR3 region has 17 residues. The CDR3 loop reads CASSIFPRGANTGELFF. As DNA, the CDR3 is TGTGCCAGTAGTATCTTCCCTCGGGGGGCTAACACCGGGGAGCTGTTTTTT.

The rearrangement uses TRBV2 and TRBJ2-3, with D maybe TRBD2 (6 bases). V was clipped by 8 bases and J by 0 bases, with 15 bases between them. Germline V gene lookup returns CDR1 SNHLY and CDR2 FYNNEI. The CDR3 runs to 15 residues. The CDR3 loop is CASSLAESSTDTQYF. The CDR3 DNA is TGTGCCAGCTCTTTAGCGGAGTCTAGCACAGATACGCAGTATTTT. The full variable domain, with the rest looked up from reference TRBV2 and TRBJ2-3, is EPEVTQTPSHQVTQMGQEVILRCVPISNHLYFYWYRQILGQKVEFLVSFYNNEISEKSEIFDDQFSVERPDGSNFTLKIRSTKLEDSAMYFCASSLAESSTDTQYFGPGTRLTVL.